This is a list of T cell receptor beta chains from one sample in a study of blood T cell repertoires in COVID-19. TCRdb's table, derived via immunoSEQ multiplex PCR, lists solely in-frame clones and lacks some. This sample carries fewer than 300,000 clones, roughly 79% of them seen once, and the ten largest clones take around 3.2%. Sequencing was carried out using peripheral blood. Receptors originate from a woman in her fifties or sixties with active or convalescent COVID-19. Both conserved end residues are part of each CDR3. A D gene is named only where the DNA matches it firmly. Expanded clones are given a class, and other clones once, few, many or no size at all.

d_call	v_call	clone_size	j_call	cdr3_nt	cdr3_aa
-	TRBV4-2	-	TRBJ2-7	TGTGCCAGCAGCCAAGAGCGTTCCTACGAGCAGTACTTC	CASSQERSYEQYF
TRBD1	TRBV10-3	-	TRBJ1-2	TGTGCCACCCTAGGGACAGAAAACCGCCATGGCTACACCTTC	CATLGTENRHGYTF
TRBD2	TRBV5-1	once	TRBJ2-1	TGCGCCAGCAGCCCGAGACTAGCGGGCGCCTACAATGAGCAGTTCTTC	CASSPRLAGAYNEQFF
-	TRBV19	-	TRBJ1-3	TGTGCCAGTAGTCCCAGTTTATCTGGAAACACCATATATTTT	CASSPSLSGNTIYF
-	TRBV27	few	TRBJ1-2	TGTGCCAGCAGTTTATCCGGTTTGTGGGAGGGTAGGGGCTACACCTTC	CASSLSGLWEGRGYTF
-	TRBV6-2/TRBV6-3	-	TRBJ1-3	TGTGCCAGCAGCCCCGGTCAGCGTGGAAACACCATATATTTT	CASSPGQRGNTIYF
TRBD1	TRBV10-1	-	TRBJ2-3	TGCGCCAGCAGTCCATACGGGACAGGGGCCACAGATACGCAGTATTTT	CASSPYGTGATDTQYF
-	TRBV5-1	-	TRBJ2-7	TGCGCCAGCAGCTCGGGGAGCGACAGGCCGTCCTACGAGCAGTACTTC	CASSSGSDRPSYEQYF
TRBD1	TRBV2	-	TRBJ1-1	TGTGCCAGCACCCTAACTGGCGCAGGGGGCAGGACTGAAGCTTTCTTT	CASTLTGAGGRTEAFF
-	TRBV28	-	TRBJ2-7	TGTGCCAGCAGTTTATCCTGGTCGGGCTACGAGCAGTACTTC	CASSLSWSGYEQYF
-	TRBV5-1	-	TRBJ2-7	TGCGCCAGCAGCTTGGCACTTTCTCCCTACGAGCAGTACTTC	CASSLALSPYEQYF
-	TRBV18	-	TRBJ1-2	TGTGCCAGCTCACCCGGACCGGGATGGGTGAACTATGGCTACACCTTC	CASSPGPGWVNYGYTF
-	TRBV5-6	few	TRBJ2-7	TGTGCCAGCAGTAACTATCGGGGTGCCTACGAGCAGTACTTC	CASSNYRGAYEQYF
-	TRBV5-1	-	TRBJ1-1	TGCGCCAGCAGACAGGTGAACACTGAAGCTTTCTTT	CASRQVNTEAFF
TRBD1	TRBV30	-	TRBJ1-2	TGTGCCTGGAGTCAGGGGGGAAGCTATGGCTACACCTTC	CAWSQGGSYGYTF
TRBD2	TRBV5-4	-	TRBJ2-5	TGTGCCAGCAGCTTCCCCGGGGGGGCCGAGGAGACCCAGTACTTC	CASSFPGGAEETQYF
TRBD1	TRBV6-5	-	TRBJ1-6	TGTGCCAGCAGTTCCGGACAGGGGGACGTTTCACCCCTCCACTTT	CASSSGQGDVSPLHF
-	TRBV11-1	-	TRBJ2-5	TGTGCCAGCAGAGCCGGGACTGGCCAAGAGACCCAGTACTTC	CASRAGTGQETQYF
-	TRBV7-9	-	TRBJ1-1	TGTGCCAGCAGCTTAGAAGGGGTGTCAGAGACTGAAGCTTTCTTT	CASSLEGVSETEAFF
-	TRBV6-5	-	TRBJ1-2	TGTGCCAGCAGTCCGAGCGGGGTAGTAGATGGCTACACCTTC	CASSPSGVVDGYTF
TRBD2	TRBV9	-	TRBJ2-3	TGTGCCAGCAGCGGCAAAGGAGCGGGGGTCACAGATACGCAGTATTTT	CASSGKGAGVTDTQYF
TRBD1	TRBV7-9	-	TRBJ2-2	TGTGCCAGCAGCTTAATCTTGGGACAGGGGGACACCGGGGAGCTGTTTTTT	CASSLILGQGDTGELFF
-	TRBV28	-	TRBJ1-6	TGTGCCAGCAGTCGGCAGGGGAATTCACCCCTCCACTTT	CASSRQGNSPLHF
TRBD1	TRBV18	-	TRBJ1-6	TGTGCCAGCTCACGGGACAGGGGATCCGGGTATAATTCACCCCTCCACTTT	CASSRDRGSGYNSPLHF
-	TRBV7-9	few	TRBJ1-2	TGTGCCAGCAGCCCGGTGGGAGTGACTGGCTACACCTTC	CASSPVGVTGYTF
-	TRBV6-5	-	TRBJ1-2	TGTGCCAGCAGATATGCCCGACAGCCGACGGGCTACACCTTC	CASRYARQPTGYTF
-	TRBV2	-	TRBJ1-5	TGTGCCAGCAGTGATCGCGAAGGGTCCCTTCGAGGGCAGCCCCAGCATTTT	CASSDREGSLRGQPQHF
-	TRBV4-2	-	TRBJ1-2	TGTGCCAGCAGCCAAATGTCAGGGGAGAAGGGCTACACCTTC	CASSQMSGEKGYTF
TRBD1	TRBV5-1	-	TRBJ1-5	TGCGCCAGCAGCTCGGGACAGGGGCTAGGGCAGCCCCAGCATTTT	CASSSGQGLGQPQHF
-	TRBV27	-	TRBJ2-7	TGTGCCAGCAGTTTAGGCAGTACCTACGAGCAGTACTTC	CASSLGSTYEQYF
-	TRBV9	few	TRBJ1-1	TGTGCCAGCAGCGGTGCGGGACGGCGCACTGAAGCTTTCTTT	CASSGAGRRTEAFF
-	TRBV9	few	TRBJ1-4	TGTGCCAGCAGCGCTACAGGGTCCTCTAATGAAAAACTGTTTTTT	CASSATGSSNEKLFF
-	TRBV6-5	-	TRBJ2-7	TGTGCCAGCACCAGGGGGGACTCGATCTACGAGCAGTACTTC	CASTRGDSIYEQYF
-	TRBV19	few	TRBJ1-2	TGTGCCAGTAGTATAGGGGGCGCGAACTATGGCTACACCTTC	CASSIGGANYGYTF
-	TRBV6-1	few	TRBJ2-7	TGTGCCAGCAGTGAAGGGGGCACCTCCTACGAGCAGTACTTC	CASSEGGTSYEQYF
-	TRBV7-3	-	TRBJ2-1	TGTGCCAGCAGCTTAATGGCTAGCGTCAATGAGCAGTTCTTC	CASSLMASVNEQFF
TRBD1	TRBV19	-	TRBJ1-6	TGTGCCAGTAGTTCCACCGGGACAGATAGAACACCCCTCCACTTT	CASSSTGTDRTPLHF
TRBD1	TRBV6-6	once	TRBJ2-3	TGTGCCAGCAGCCCTGGGACAGATGCAGATACGCAGTATTTT	CASSPGTDADTQYF
TRBD1	TRBV7-9	once	TRBJ2-7	TGTGCCAGCAGTTGGACAGGGGCGGCCTACGAGCAGTACTTC	CASSWTGAAYEQYF
-	TRBV18	once	TRBJ1-1	TGTGCCAGCTCACCACGAGGGACCGGGAGGGGGAACACTGAAGCTTTCTTT	CASSPRGTGRGNTEAFF
-	TRBV7-9	-	TRBJ1-2	TGTGCCAGCAGCACATTGATGCGGGACGGGACCTATGGCTACACCTTC	CASSTLMRDGTYGYTF
-	TRBV7-8	-	TRBJ1-2	TGTGCCAGCAGCCTGGGGCTGATCTATGGCTACACCTTC	CASSLGLIYGYTF
TRBD2	TRBV3-1/TRBV3-2	-	TRBJ2-7	TGTGCCAGCAGCCAATCAGCGGGGGGGAAGGCGCGCGAGCAGTACTTC	CASSQSAGGKAREQYF
-	TRBV28	-	TRBJ1-1	TGTGCCAGCAGTATACCAGGGTACACTGAAGCTTTCTTT	CASSIPGYTEAFF
-	TRBV19	-	TRBJ1-5	TGTGCCAGTAGTCCCCCTAATAGCAATCAGCCCCAGCATTTT	CASSPPNSNQPQHF
-	TRBV5-1	-	TRBJ2-1	TGCGCCAGCAGCCTACAGGCGGTGAGCTCCTACAATGAGCAGTTCTTC	CASSLQAVSSYNEQFF
TRBD2	TRBV9	-	TRBJ2-3	TGTGCCAGCAGCGCCAGGACTAGCGGGGGGGTTGGAGATACGCAGTATTTT	CASSARTSGGVGDTQYF
TRBD1	TRBV6-1	-	TRBJ1-3	TGTGCCAGCAGTGAGCGGGACAGGAATTTAGCCATATATTTT	CASSERDRNLAIYF
-	TRBV19	-	TRBJ1-1	TGTGCCAGTAGGGGAGATAGGGAAGAAGCTTTCTTT	CASRGDREEAFF